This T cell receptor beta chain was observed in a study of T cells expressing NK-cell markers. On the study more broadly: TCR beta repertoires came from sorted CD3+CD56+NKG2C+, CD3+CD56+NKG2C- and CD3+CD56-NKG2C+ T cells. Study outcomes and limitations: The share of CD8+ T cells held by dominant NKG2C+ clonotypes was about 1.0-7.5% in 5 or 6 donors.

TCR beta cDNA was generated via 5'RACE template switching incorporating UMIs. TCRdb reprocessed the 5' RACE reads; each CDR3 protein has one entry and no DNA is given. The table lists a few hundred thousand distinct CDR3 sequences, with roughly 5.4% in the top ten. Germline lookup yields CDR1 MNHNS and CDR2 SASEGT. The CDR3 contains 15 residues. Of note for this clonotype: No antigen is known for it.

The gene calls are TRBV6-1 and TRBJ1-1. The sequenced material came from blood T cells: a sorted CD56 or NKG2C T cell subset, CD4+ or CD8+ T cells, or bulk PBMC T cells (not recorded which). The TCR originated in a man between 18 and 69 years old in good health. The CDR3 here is CASSEAVGYPTEAFF.